What follows describes a single T cell receptor (beta chain). The data were taken from a study of T cell changes during pregnancy in multiple sclerosis. CDR3 length equals 15 residues. Germline V gene lookup returns CDR1 MNHNY and CDR2 SVGAGI (reference sequence). V gave up 6 bases and J gave up 0 bases, with 9 bases separating them. Generated by immunoSEQ multiplex PCR, the TCRdb table keeps only in-frame clones and is missing some. The sample yields some 60,000 clones, around 90% seen once. The J gene is TRBJ2-6, the V gene TRBV6-6, with D uncertain. The material sequenced was peripheral blood, taken before pregnancy. The origin of this receptor is a female donor with multiple sclerosis, enrolled in a pregnancy study. The CDR3 DNA follows: TGTGCCAGCAGCCCGCCGGGCTCTGGGGCCAACGTCCTGACTTTC. Its protein product is CASSPPGSGANVLTF.